The clone carrying this T cell receptor (beta chain) appeared a few times. Its antigen is unidentified. The data were obtained in a study of T-cell memory formation after mild COVID-19. Notes on the study in general: Some clones that responded turned up in pre-infection memory, which suggests that cross-reactive memory joined in.

TCRdb passed the 5' RACE reads through MiXCR, listing each CDR3 protein once. Of roughly 110,000 distinct CDR3 sequences in the sample, under 15% were seen once. The TCR was taken from a man in his late teens or twenties who had mild COVID-19 (a few samples of this study predate the infection). Cell type and time point are not known. What was sequenced was PBMCs or a T cell subset sorted from them (not recorded which).

CDR3 bases: TGTGCCAGCAGCCAAGTGGGTGGACAGGGGGTTGGCGGGGAGCTGTTTTTT. Translation: CASSQVGGQGVGGELFF. J is TRBJ2-2 and V is TRBV4-2; the match to TRBD1 covers 10 bases. CDR3 size: 17 residues. V shed 1 base and J 7 bases; nucleotides not matched to a gene: 9. Germline V gene sequence: CDR1 LGHNA, CDR2 YNFKEQ.